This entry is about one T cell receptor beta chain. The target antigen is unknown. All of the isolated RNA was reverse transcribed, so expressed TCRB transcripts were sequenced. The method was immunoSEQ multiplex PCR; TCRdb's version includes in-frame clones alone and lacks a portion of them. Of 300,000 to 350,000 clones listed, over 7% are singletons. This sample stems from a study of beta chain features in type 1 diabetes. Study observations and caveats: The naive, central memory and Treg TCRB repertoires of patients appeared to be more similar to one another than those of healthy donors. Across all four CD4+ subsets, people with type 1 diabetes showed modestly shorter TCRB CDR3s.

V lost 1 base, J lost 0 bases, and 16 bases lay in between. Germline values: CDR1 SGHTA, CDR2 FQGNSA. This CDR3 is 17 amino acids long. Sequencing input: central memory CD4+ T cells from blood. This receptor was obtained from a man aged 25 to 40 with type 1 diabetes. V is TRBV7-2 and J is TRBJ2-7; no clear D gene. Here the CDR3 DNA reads TGTGCCAGCAGCTTAGGCTCTAGGTTCTCTAGCTCCTACGAGCAGTACTTC. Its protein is CASSLGSRFSSSYEQYF.